The present T cell receptor (beta chain) was sequenced within a study of blood T cell repertoires in COVID-19. The data were produced by immunoSEQ multiplex PCR, yet TCRdb's version contains in-frame clones alone and is incomplete. In the table there are about 170,000 clones, approximately 83% of which are singletons. The ends were cut back, 3 bases at V and 5 bases at J, with 10 bases in the middle. The CDR3 has 14 residues. Looked up from germline, CDR1 is SEHNR and CDR2 is FQNEAQ (reference sequence). The sample taken for sequencing was peripheral blood. The clonotype comes from a man aged 70 or older with active or convalescent COVID-19. The gene calls are TRBV7-9 and TRBJ2-2; no firm D call. CDR3 sequence reads: CASSFLQTTGELFF. CDR3 coding DNA: TGTGCCAGCAGCTTTTTACAGACAACCGGGGAGCTGTTTTTT.